The clone carrying this TCR beta chain came up many times. The data stem from a study of T-cell reconstitution after alpha-beta-depleted transplantation in children. With V trimmed by 7 bases and J by 5 bases, 4 bases remained unmatched. The CDR3 sequence is 12 residues long. Per the germline V gene, CDR1 is SEHNR and CDR2 is FQNEAQ (reference sequence). As it was prepared, the TCRbeta library received unique molecular identifiers. TCRdb redid the calling of the PCR reads with MiXCR, one entry per CDR3 protein. The data contain roughly 250,000 distinct CDR3 sequences, 6.5% to 9% of them singletons. The sequence was collected from a male patient aged 10-17 years who had a stem cell transplant for acute lymphoblastic leukemia, so the T cells may come from the graft donor. The chain has TRBV7-9 and TRBJ2-5; TRBD2 matches at 7 bases. Sequenced material: PBMCs, mostly from graft donor cells, taken 180 days after TCRalphabeta/CD19-depleted stem cell transplant. For the CDR3, the DNA is TGTGCCAGCACCTGGCGGGGGGAGACCCAGTACTTC. Encoded protein: CASTWRGETQYF. The variable domain in full, completed from reference TRBV7-9 and TRBJ2-5, reads DTGVSQNPRHKITKRGQNVTFRCDPISEHNRLYWYRQTLGQGPEFLTYFQNEAQLEKSRLLSDRFSAERPKGSFSTLEIQRTEQGDSAMYLCASTWRGETQYFGPGTRLLVL.